This T cell receptor beta chain was identified during a study of cytomegalovirus exposure and HLA in healthy donors. Findings of the study overall: A later analysis appeared to link common viral pathogens to several of the most significant clusters.

The CDR3 spans 14 residues. V was trimmed by 9 bases and J by 3 bases, leaving 15 bases between them. Germline lookup yields CDR1 MNHEY and CDR2 SMNVEV (reference sequence). The study ran its PCR with 60 Vbeta and 13 Jbeta primers. Measured with immunoSEQ multiplex PCR; TCRdb has only the in-frame clones, and not every one. The sample has about 150,000 clones, over 70% seen once. This clone was counted between two and nine times. Its matching antigen is unknown. This receptor was obtained from a woman aged 50 to 65 in good health and CMV-seropositive. The sample was PBMCs. The chain links TRBV27 to TRBJ1-5, with D perhaps matching TRBD1 (6 bases). The CDR3 sequence is CASRRTAINQPQHF. The CDR3 DNA follows: TGTGCCAGTCGGAGGACAGCCATCAATCAGCCCCAGCATTTT.